This is a list of T cell receptor beta chains from one sample in a study of blood T cell repertoires in COVID-19. Repertoires were generated with immunoSEQ multiplex PCR, while TCRdb's copy carries only in-frame clones and drops some. The top ten hold more than 9.5% of the sample, which has 240,000 or so clones, 70% to 85% seen once. Sequenced sample: peripheral blood. These TCRs come from a woman over 75 with acute or convalescent COVID-19. The CDR3 runs from the conserved cysteine through the conserved F or W. A D gene is named only where the DNA matches it firmly.

j_gene: TRBJ1-2; d_gene: TRBD1; v_gene: TRBV7-2; CDR3nt: TGTGCCAGCAGCCCCGGACAGGGGTATGGCTACACCTTC; CDR3aa: CASSPGQGYGYTF
j_gene: TRBJ2-2; d_gene: .; v_gene: TRBV6-1; CDR3nt: TGTGCCAGCAGTGAAACTGTCCCAAACACCGGGGAGCTGTTTTTT; CDR3aa: CASSETVPNTGELFF
j_gene: TRBJ1-1; d_gene: TRBD1; v_gene: TRBV19; CDR3nt: TGTGCCAGTAGTACACTAAATCGACAGGGCATTGACACTGAAGCTTTCTTT; CDR3aa: CASSTLNRQGIDTEAFF
j_gene: TRBJ2-3; d_gene: .; v_gene: TRBV5-4; CDR3nt: TGTGCCAGCAGCTCCGGGGGGCGAGATACGCAGTATTTT; CDR3aa: CASSSGGRDTQYF
j_gene: TRBJ2-7; d_gene: TRBD1; v_gene: TRBV5-5; CDR3nt: TGTGCCAGCAGCCCCTCTTGGCAGGGGGCTCACGAGCAGTACTTC; CDR3aa: CASSPSWQGAHEQYF
j_gene: TRBJ2-3; d_gene: .; v_gene: TRBV11-2; CDR3nt: TGTGCCAGCAGCTTAGGAGGGGGGGGCCTCACAGATACGCAGTATTTT; CDR3aa: CASSLGGGGLTDTQYF
j_gene: TRBJ1-5; d_gene: .; v_gene: TRBV6-4; CDR3nt: TGTGCCAGCAGTGACCCGCCTAGGAATCAGCCCCAGCATTTT; CDR3aa: CASSDPPRNQPQHF
j_gene: TRBJ1-1; d_gene: TRBD1; v_gene: TRBV7-9; CDR3nt: TGTGCCAGCAGCTTAGGGGACAGGCCGAACACTGAAGCTTTCTTT; CDR3aa: CASSLGDRPNTEAFF
j_gene: TRBJ2-3; d_gene: TRBD2; v_gene: TRBV5-6; CDR3nt: TGTGCCAGCAGAGGGAGGGTTCGGGATACGCAGTATTTT; CDR3aa: CASRGRVRDTQYF
j_gene: TRBJ2-3; d_gene: .; v_gene: TRBV5-8; CDR3nt: TGTGCCAGCAGTTTCGGGACAACAAGATTCACAGATACGCAGTATTTT; CDR3aa: CASSFGTTRFTDTQYF
j_gene: TRBJ1-1; d_gene: .; v_gene: TRBV3-1/TRBV3-2; CDR3nt: TGTGCCAGCAGCCAGAGGGGGGGGCTAGGGAACACTGAAGCTTTCTTT; CDR3aa: CASSQRGGLGNTEAFF
j_gene: TRBJ1-2; d_gene: TRBD1; v_gene: TRBV18; CDR3nt: TGTGCCAGCTCACACCAAGACAGGGGGCCTGGCTACACCTTC; CDR3aa: CASSHQDRGPGYTF
j_gene: TRBJ2-7; d_gene: TRBD1; v_gene: TRBV29-1; CDR3nt: TGCAGCGTTGTTGACAGGGGGGACTCCTACGAGCAGTACTTC; CDR3aa: CSVVDRGDSYEQYF
j_gene: TRBJ2-2; d_gene: TRBD1; v_gene: TRBV4-2; CDR3nt: TGTGCCAGCAGCCAAGATATAGCCCAGGCGGTGGGCAGGGGGCCTGACACCGGGGAGCTGTTTTTT; CDR3aa: CASSQDIAQAVGRGPDTGELFF